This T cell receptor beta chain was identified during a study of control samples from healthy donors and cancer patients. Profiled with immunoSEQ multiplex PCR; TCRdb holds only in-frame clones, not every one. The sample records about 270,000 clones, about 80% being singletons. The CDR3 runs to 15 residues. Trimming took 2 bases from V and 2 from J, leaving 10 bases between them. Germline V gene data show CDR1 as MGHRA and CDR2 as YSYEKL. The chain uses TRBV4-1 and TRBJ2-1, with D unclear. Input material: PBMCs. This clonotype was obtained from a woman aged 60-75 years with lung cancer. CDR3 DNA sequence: TGCGCCAGCAGCCAAAATGCCGTCGCCTACAATGAGCAGTTCTTC. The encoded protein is CASSQNAVAYNEQFF.